The 12 T cell receptor beta chains below come from one sample, sequenced in a study of T cell changes during pregnancy in multiple sclerosis. The assay was immunoSEQ multiplex PCR, and TCRdb's table has in-frame clones only and misses some. Here the sample spans tens of thousands of clones, just under 90% being singletons. This material consisted of CD4+ T cells from peripheral blood mononuclear cells, taken in the first trimester of pregnancy. Source of these receptors: a female donor with multiple sclerosis, enrolled in a pregnancy study.

The genes are TRBV6-5 and TRBJ2-7, with 9 bases fitting TRBD1. The CDR3 has 15 amino acids. Trimming at V came to 5 bases and at J to 6 bases, leaving 11 bases not matched to a gene. The V gene's germline CDR1 is MNHEY and CDR2 SVGAGI. CDR3 sequence reads: CASSLSRTGVGEQYF. CDR3 nucleotides: TGTGCCAGCAGTCTCTCTAGGACAGGGGTCGGCGAGCAGTACTTC.

The chain recombines TRBV15 with TRBJ2-7, with a weak D call TRBD2 (6 bases). The germline V gene has CDR1 LNHNV and CDR2 YYDKDF (reference sequence). The CDR3 has 17 amino acids. Between the trimmed V and J ends, which lost 0 bases and 0 bases, there was a span of 15 bases. Here the CDR3 reads CATSRDVRDSSSYEQYF. The CDR3 coding sequence is TGTGCCACCAGCAGAGATGTGCGGGACTCGAGCTCCTACGAGCAGTACTTC.

CDR3 DNA: TGTGCCATCAGTGGAACGGGGACAGGGGTTCATGGCTACACCTTC. Translation gives CAISGTGTGVHGYTF. The J gene is TRBJ1-2, the V gene TRBV10-3, with TRBD1 matching over 10 bases. CDR3 length: 15 amino acids. Unmatched junction bases numbered 8, after V lost 4 bases and J lost 6 bases. The germline gives CDR1 ENHRY, CDR2 SYGVKD.

The CDR3 DNA reads as TGTGCCAGCAGCTCCCCGGGTGCGGGAAACATTCAGTACTTC. Translating it yields CASSSPGAGNIQYF. The chain couples TRBV7-2 to TRBJ2-4; the D gene is possibly TRBD2 (5 bases). Trimming left V 4 bases short and J 6 bases short, with 13 bases between. The CDR3 runs to 14 residues. Germline V gives CDR1 SGHTA, CDR2 FQGNSA.

Note on this clone: A read error may produce the germline difference seen at one junction end. V gene TRBV29-1 combines with J gene TRBJ2-3, with 11 positions matching TRBD1. The germline V gene encodes CDR1 SQVTM and CDR2 ANQGSEA. This CDR3 is 12 amino acids long. CDR3 bases: TGCAGCGTTGAAGATTCCGGGACAGGGGGAGATTTT. Its protein product is CSVEDSGTGGDF.

This sequence joins TRBV5-1 and TRBJ2-5, with TRBD1 identical over 8 bases. The ends lost 4 bases at V and 4 bases at J; junction bases unmatched: 9. This CDR3 is built from 15 residues. Germline CDR1 reads SGHRS; CDR2 reads YFSETQ. The CDR3 is CASSPMTGVRETQYF. As DNA, the CDR3 is TGCGCCAGCAGCCCAATGACAGGGGTCCGAGAGACCCAGTACTTC.

CDR3 protein: CASSLSLTQGIRGTDTQYF. The DNA for the CDR3 is TGTGCCAGCAGTTTAAGTTTAACCCAGGGTATAAGGGGCACAGATACGCAGTATTTT. The rearrangement links TRBV28 to TRBJ2-3, with a weak D call TRBD1 (5 bases). Germline CDR1 and CDR2: MDHEN and SYDVKM. V was pared by 2 bases and J by 1 base, with 22 bases between. The CDR3 is 19 residues long.

The rearrangement links TRBV7-2 to TRBJ2-1; D gene ambiguous. Per germline, CDR1 SGHTA and CDR2 FQGNSA. Trimming stripped 2 bases from V and 0 bases from J, with 8 bases between. The CDR3 spans 15 residues. The CDR3 DNA follows: TGTGCCAGCAGCTTAAGTAGCAGCTCCTACAATGAGCAGTTCTTC. The encoded protein is CASSLSSSSYNEQFF. The whole variable domain, remainder taken from reference TRBV7-2 and TRBJ2-1, is GAGVSQSPSNKVTEKGKDVELRCDPISGHTALYWYRQSLGQGLEFLIYFQGNSAPDKSGLPSDRFSAERTGGSVSTLTIQRTQQEDSAVYLCASSLSSSSYNEQFFGPGTRLTVL.

The chain uses TRBV9 and TRBJ2-1; D perhaps matches TRBD2 (6 bases). The CDR3 has 15 amino acids. Germline CDR1 SGDLS, CDR2 YYNGEE. V was trimmed by 0 bases and J by 7 bases, leaving 14 bases between them. The CDR3 DNA is TGTGCCAGCAGCGTAGTGGCCATGGGGAGGAATGAGCAGTTCTTC. Protein product: CASSVVAMGRNEQFF.

This clone was recorded only once. This rearrangement joins TRBV28 to TRBJ2-7; D remains unclear. CDR3 length equals 13 residues. CDR1 and CDR2 (germline): MDHEN, SYDVKM. V lost 4 bases, J lost 2 bases, and 9 bases lay in between. The CDR3 nucleotides are TGTGCCAGCAGTTCCCCCCAGACCTACGAGCAGTACTTC. Its translation: CASSSPQTYEQYF. Complete variable domain (other parts from reference TRBV28 and TRBJ2-7): DVKVTQSSRYLVKRTGEKVFLECVQDMDHENMFWYRQDPGLGLRLIYFSYDVKMKEKGDIPEGYSVSREKKERFSLILESASTNQTSMYLCASSSPQTYEQYFGPGTRLTVT.

The chain combines TRBV16 with TRBJ2-5; 8 positions match TRBD2. This CDR3 comprises 14 residues. V gave up 0 bases and J gave up 7 bases; unmatched junction bases: 4. Germline V lookup: CDR1 KGHSY, CDR2 FQNENV. Written as DNA, the CDR3 is TGTGCCAGCAGCCAATCTCTAGCGGGCGGGACCCAGTACTTC. Residues: CASSQSLAGGTQYF.

A few counts support this clone. The chain couples TRBV18 to TRBJ2-7; perhaps TRBD1 as D (6 bases). This CDR3 contains 14 residues. Trimming cost V 3 bases and J 7 bases, with 16 bases left between them. Germline loops: CDR1 KGHSH, CDR2 LQKENI. In nucleotides, the CDR3 is TGTGCCAGCTCACCCGGAACTGCTAGGGGGGAGCAGTACTTC. It codes for CASSPGTARGEQYF.